This TCR beta chain was documented in a study of human T cells and chemical hapten exposure. TCRdb called the RACE reads again in MiXCR, with one record for every CDR3 protein. The sample holds a few hundred thousand distinct CDR3 sequences; about 8.1% are singletons and the top ten take 2.3%. Time point denoted: pre-sensitization, week 0. Treatment specified: therapeutic diphenylcyclopropenone sensitization with weekly scalp DPC. This CDR3 has 12 residues. Trimming pared 3 bases from V and 4 bases from J, leaving 7 bases between. Per the germline V gene, CDR1 is MDHEN and CDR2 is SYDVKM. The sample was whole blood, taken in connection with sensitization to the hapten diphenylcyclopropenone (DPC). The clonotype comes from a woman between 40 and 55 years old with alopecia areata. Some clones in this sample may be carry-over from other donors' samples. The chain has TRBV28 and TRBJ2-7; no reliable D call. CDR3 loop: CASSLGEYEQYF. The CDR3 nucleotides read TGTGCCAGCAGTTTGGGTGAATACGAGCAGTACTTC.